The 11 T cell receptor beta chains presented below share a single source sample, sequenced in a study of T cell repertoires in aging, cancer and after chemotherapy. Rearranged V-D-J TRB sequences were amplified with a mixed TRB-A/B primer pool. TCRdb re-derived calls from the multiplex PCR reads in MiXCR, one entry per CDR3 protein. The repertoire holds about 3,200 distinct CDR3 sequences, with about a fifth as singletons. TCR beta rearrangements were amplified from peripheral blood genomic DNA. Sample: blood. The origin of the receptors is a human donor with a blood cancer.

By share, this clonotype ranks as medium-sized. The V and J genes are TRBV10-1 and TRBJ2-3; D could derive from TRBD1 or TRBD2 (5 bases each). The germline V and J ends were trimmed by 0 bases and 6 bases, with 10 bases remaining between them. Germline-derived CDR1 and CDR2 are WNHNN and SYGVQD (reference sequence). This CDR3 spans 14 amino acids. CDR3 nucleotides: TGCGCCAGCAGTGAGTCGGGGGTGGCGGATACGCAGTATTTT. Its protein product is CASSESGVADTQYF.

With regard to this clonotype: Being one base from a much bigger clone, this may be a read error. The chain links TRBV5-5 to TRBJ2-3, with D uncertain. The CDR3 length is 14 residues. Germline V gene lookup returns CDR1 SGHKS and CDR2 YYEKEE (reference sequence). The CDR3: CASSLGYSTDSQYF. CDR3 bases: TGTGCCAGCAGCTTGGGTTACTCAACAGATTCGCAGTATTTT. Based on the CDR3 plus reference TRBV5-5 and TRBJ2-3, the full variable domain is DAGVTQSPTHLIKTRGQQVTLRCSPISGHKSVSWYQQVLGQGPQFIFQYYEKEERGRGNFPDRFSARQFPNYSSELNVNALLLGDSALYLCASSLGYSTDSQYFGPGTRLTVL.

Comments on this clonotype: Just one base apart from a much larger clone, this may be a read error. The chain links TRBV6-1 to TRBJ2-7, with a weak D call TRBD2 (6 bases). Trimming removed 2 bases at V and 1 base at J, with 12 bases between. There are 15 residues in the CDR3. Germline CDR1 reads MNHNS; CDR2 reads SASEGT. The CDR3 sequence: CASSESGDSSYEQYF. The CDR3 DNA follows: TGTGCCAGCAGTGAATCGGGGGATTCTTCCTACGAGCAGTACTTC.

The chain recombines TRBV29-1 with TRBJ2-5; 13 nucleotides agree with TRBD2. The V gene's germline CDR1 is SQVTM and CDR2 ANQGSEA. CDR3 length: 14 amino acids. V shed 4 bases, J shed 5 bases, and the junction held 4 bases outside the gene matches. For the CDR3, the DNA is TGCAGCGTTGGGACTAGCGGGGGAGTTGAGACCCAGTACTTC. Translating it yields CSVGTSGGVETQYF.

This clonotype was found a few times. The CDR3 region has the DNA TGCGCCAGCAGCCAAGACATGAGCACCCGGGTGAATGAGCAGTTCTTC. It specifies CASSQDMSTRVNEQFF. This sequence joins TRBV4-3 and TRBJ2-1; D is undetermined. The CDR3 length is 16 residues. Trimming removed 0 bases at V and 7 bases at J, with 16 bases between. Germline-derived CDR1 and CDR2 are LGHNA and YSLEER.

This clonotype appeared a few times. This chain joins TRBV6-5 and TRBJ1-6; D is ambiguous. Germline V gives CDR1 MNHEY, CDR2 SVGAGI. The CDR3 consists of 17 residues. V was shortened by 6 bases and J by 0 bases, with 15 bases between the two germline ends. The CDR3 reads CASRHEPVSSYNSPLHF. The CDR3 DNA sequence: TGTGCCAGCAGACACGAGCCTGTGAGCTCCTATAATTCACCCCTCCACTTT.

This clonotype is labeled medium-sized. The chain recombines TRBV27 with TRBJ2-4; 10 bases map to TRBD1. From germline, CDR1 is MNHEY and CDR2 SMNVEV (reference sequence). V gave up 6 bases and J gave up 1 base; unmatched junction bases: 15. This CDR3 comprises 19 residues. In DNA form, the CDR3 reads TGTGCCAGCAGCAACCCGGGACAGGGGATCAGGGGGGCCAAAAACATTCAGTACTTC. Protein product: CASSNPGQGIRGAKNIQYF.

CDR3 DNA: TGTGCCAGCAGAATGACAGCCTACGAGCAGTACTTC. Its protein is CASRMTAYEQYF. This sequence joins TRBV6-1 and TRBJ2-7; D possibly corresponds to TRBD1 (5 bases). The V end lost 6 bases, the J end lost 2 bases, and 8 bases lay between the germline ends. Looked up from germline, CDR1 is MNHNS and CDR2 is SASEGT. This CDR3 spans 12 amino acids.

Sample share makes this clonotype medium-sized. The gene calls are TRBV6-5 and TRBJ1-1; 10 positions match TRBD1. Germline V gene lookup returns CDR1 MNHEY and CDR2 SVGAGI. The CDR3 is 14 amino acids. With 2 bases clipped from V and 6 bases from J, the junction kept 3 bases outside the gene matches. The CDR3 DNA is TGTGCCAGCAGTTACCCCGGGACAGGGGCTGAAGCTTTCTTT. It is translated as CASSYPGTGAEAFF.

By proportion, this clonotype is medium-sized. The CDR3, as DNA: TGTGCCAGCAGCAACTACAGATCCGGGGAGCTGTTTTTT. Amino acids: CASSNYRSGELFF. This chain connects TRBV7-2 to TRBJ2-2; D remains ambiguous. This CDR3 has 13 residues. CDR1 is SGHTA and CDR2 is FQGNSA in the germline V gene. The germline V and J ends were trimmed by 5 bases and 6 bases, with 10 bases remaining between them.

This clonotype was seen once. The chain is built from TRBV5-1 and TRBJ2-1; D call uncertain. V lost 7 bases to trimming and J lost 8 bases, with 16 bases between them. The CDR3 runs 13 residues. The germline CDR1 and CDR2 sequences are SGHRS and YFSETQ. The CDR3 reads CASGPGSGDEQFF. CDR3 coding DNA: TGCGCCAGCGGGCCAGGTTCGGGTGATGAGCAGTTCTTC.